This is a list of T cell receptor beta chains from one sample in a study of identical twins. TCRdb re-derived calls from the 5' RACE reads in MiXCR, one entry per CDR3 protein. The sample includes some 1,600,000 distinct CDR3 sequences, around 29% of them seen just once. Sequencing was performed on cord blood. These TCRs come from a newborn girl in good health. The CDR3 runs from the conserved cysteine through the conserved F or W. Fields, in order: D gene, clone size, J gene, V gene, CDR3 protein, CDR3 DNA. The D gene is left open where the match is weak. A row's size may be missing; if present it is once, few, many or a size class.

d_call: .; clone_size: many; j_call: TRBJ1-5; v_call: TRBV7-9; cdr3_aa: CASSPTGLNQPQHF; cdr3_nt: TGTGCCAGCAGCCCGACAGGCCTTAATCAGCCCCAGCATTTT
d_call: TRBD2; clone_size: .; j_call: TRBJ2-1; v_call: TRBV12-3/TRBV12-4; cdr3_aa: CAAGTSGVLNEQFF; cdr3_nt: TGTGCCGCGGGGACTAGCGGGGTCCTCAATGAGCAGTTCTTC
d_call: .; clone_size: .; j_call: TRBJ2-1; v_call: TRBV24-1; cdr3_aa: CATSDSSWGMNEQFF; cdr3_nt: TGTGCCACCAGTGATTCGTCTTGGGGGATGAATGAGCAGTTCTTC
d_call: TRBD1; clone_size: few; j_call: TRBJ2-1; v_call: TRBV28; cdr3_aa: CASSSAGTGFDEQFF; cdr3_nt: TGTGCCAGCAGTTCCGCCGGGACAGGGTTTGATGAGCAGTTCTTC
d_call: TRBD2; clone_size: few; j_call: TRBJ2-1; v_call: TRBV4-2; cdr3_aa: CASSQDLASGRGRNEQFF; cdr3_nt: TGTGCCAGCAGCCAAGATTTGGCTAGCGGGAGGGGAAGGAATGAGCAGTTCTTC
d_call: TRBD1; clone_size: few; j_call: TRBJ1-5; v_call: TRBV7-6; cdr3_aa: CASSLGGTGSQPQHF; cdr3_nt: TGTGCCAGCAGCTTAGGTGGGACAGGGTCTCAGCCCCAGCATTTT
d_call: .; clone_size: .; j_call: TRBJ2-5; v_call: TRBV28; cdr3_aa: CASSSYSRVRLETQYF; cdr3_nt: TGTGCCAGCAGTTCCTACTCCCGGGTGAGGTTGGAGACCCAGTACTTC
d_call: .; clone_size: .; j_call: TRBJ1-5; v_call: TRBV20-1; cdr3_aa: CSAMKRRDQPQHF; cdr3_nt: TGCAGTGCTATGAAACGACGGGATCAGCCCCAGCATTTT
d_call: .; clone_size: few; j_call: TRBJ2-5; v_call: TRBV3-1; cdr3_aa: CASGTKVGQETQYF; cdr3_nt: TGTGCCAGCGGGACCAAAGTGGGGCAAGAGACCCAGTACTTC
d_call: .; clone_size: .; j_call: TRBJ2-1; v_call: TRBV10-3; cdr3_aa: CAISEDGRGYNEQFF; cdr3_nt: TGTGCCATCAGTGAGGACGGCCGCGGCTACAATGAGCAGTTCTTC
d_call: .; clone_size: .; j_call: TRBJ2-5; v_call: TRBV28; cdr3_aa: CASSPIKLGTQYF; cdr3_nt: TGTGCCAGCAGTCCGATTAAGCTAGGGACCCAGTACTTC
d_call: .; clone_size: many; j_call: TRBJ2-3; v_call: TRBV12-3/TRBV12-4; cdr3_aa: CASSLFGGTDTQYF; cdr3_nt: TGCGCCAGCAGCTTGTTCGGGGGAACAGATACGCAGTATTTT
d_call: .; clone_size: few; j_call: TRBJ1-1; v_call: TRBV6-1; cdr3_aa: CASSETSTMNTEAFF; cdr3_nt: TGTGCCAGCAGTGAAACTAGTACCATGAACACTGAAGCTTTCTTT
d_call: .; clone_size: .; j_call: TRBJ2-5; v_call: TRBV4-2; cdr3_aa: CASSPGGSRQETQYF; cdr3_nt: TGTGCCAGCAGCCCAGGCGGATCCCGTCAAGAGACCCAGTACTTC
d_call: .; clone_size: few; j_call: TRBJ2-3; v_call: TRBV5-6; cdr3_aa: CASSLFGLGADTQYF; cdr3_nt: TGTGCCAGCAGCTTGTTTGGGTTGGGAGCAGATACGCAGTATTTT
d_call: TRBD2; clone_size: few; j_call: TRBJ2-7; v_call: TRBV28; cdr3_aa: CASSLTSGRSSYEQYF; cdr3_nt: TGTGCCAGCAGTCTCACTAGCGGGAGGAGCTCCTACGAGCAGTACTTC
d_call: TRBD2; clone_size: .; j_call: TRBJ2-1; v_call: TRBV14; cdr3_aa: CASSQGKGFISSGSPRNEQFF; cdr3_nt: TGTGCCAGCAGCCAAGGGAAAGGGTTCATTTCTAGCGGGAGTCCGAGGAATGAGCAGTTCTTC
d_call: .; clone_size: few; j_call: TRBJ2-7; v_call: TRBV11-1; cdr3_aa: CASSFGDRSSYEQYF; cdr3_nt: TGTGCCAGCAGCTTCGGGGACCGGAGCTCCTACGAGCAGTACTTC
d_call: .; clone_size: .; j_call: TRBJ1-4; v_call: TRBV29-1; cdr3_aa: CSVGGRLTEKLFF; cdr3_nt: TGCAGCGTTGGGGGCAGGCTCACCGAAAAACTGTTTTTT
d_call: .; clone_size: .; j_call: TRBJ2-5; v_call: TRBV20-1; cdr3_aa: CSARRTGTGQETQYF; cdr3_nt: TGCAGTGCTAGGAGAACAGGGACCGGGCAAGAGACCCAGTACTTC
d_call: TRBD1; clone_size: few; j_call: TRBJ1-5; v_call: TRBV6-6; cdr3_aa: CASRQGVIKNQPQHF; cdr3_nt: TGTGCCAGCAGACAGGGGGTAATTAAGAATCAGCCCCAGCATTTT
d_call: .; clone_size: few; j_call: TRBJ2-1; v_call: TRBV5-1; cdr3_aa: CASSPQGEDEQFF; cdr3_nt: TGCGCCAGCAGCCCACAGGGAGAAGATGAGCAGTTCTTC
d_call: TRBD1; clone_size: .; j_call: TRBJ2-7; v_call: TRBV7-9; cdr3_aa: CASSLAGTGPNYEQYF; cdr3_nt: TGTGCCAGCAGCTTAGCCGGGACAGGCCCTAACTACGAGCAGTACTTC
d_call: TRBD2; clone_size: few; j_call: TRBJ2-2; v_call: TRBV20-1; cdr3_aa: CSAYGLAGGTGELFF; cdr3_nt: TGCAGTGCTTACGGACTAGCGGGGGGCACCGGGGAGCTGTTTTTT
d_call: TRBD2; clone_size: .; j_call: TRBJ2-3; v_call: TRBV4-1; cdr3_aa: CASSQEAGVWDTQYF; cdr3_nt: TGCGCCAGCAGCCAAGAAGCGGGAGTATGGGATACGCAGTATTTT
d_call: TRBD2; clone_size: few; j_call: TRBJ2-3; v_call: TRBV3-1; cdr3_aa: CASSLPGAGEDTQYF; cdr3_nt: TGTGCCAGCAGCCTCCCGGGAGCGGGAGAGGATACGCAGTATTTT
d_call: TRBD1; clone_size: .; j_call: TRBJ1-4; v_call: TRBV2; cdr3_aa: CASRTGFNEKLFF; cdr3_nt: TGTGCCAGCCGGACAGGTTTTAATGAAAAACTGTTTTTT
d_call: .; clone_size: .; j_call: TRBJ1-6; v_call: TRBV5-1; cdr3_aa: CASSLEAGEGALHF; cdr3_nt: TGCGCCAGCAGCTTGGAGGCAGGGGAAGGAGCCCTCCACTTT
d_call: TRBD2; clone_size: .; j_call: TRBJ2-7; v_call: TRBV20-1; cdr3_aa: CSARRGGEYEQYF; cdr3_nt: TGCAGTGCTAGAAGGGGAGGGGAATACGAGCAGTACTTC
d_call: .; clone_size: .; j_call: TRBJ2-5; v_call: TRBV7-9; cdr3_aa: CVSSLGVLLTQETQYF; cdr3_nt: TGTGTCAGCAGCTTAGGAGTCCTACTCACGCAAGAGACCCAGTACTTC
d_call: .; clone_size: .; j_call: TRBJ1-2; v_call: TRBV24-1; cdr3_aa: CATSGGIEGYTF; cdr3_nt: TGTGCCACCAGTGGGGGGATCGAGGGCTACACCTTC
d_call: TRBD2; clone_size: .; j_call: TRBJ2-3; v_call: TRBV20-1; cdr3_aa: CSAPLAGATDTQYF; cdr3_nt: TGCAGTGCCCCCCTAGCGGGAGCCACAGATACGCAGTATTTT
d_call: TRBD2; clone_size: few; j_call: TRBJ2-1; v_call: TRBV15; cdr3_aa: CALGTSGRAYNEQFF; cdr3_nt: TGTGCTTTGGGGACTAGCGGGAGGGCCTACAATGAGCAGTTCTTC
d_call: .; clone_size: few; j_call: TRBJ1-1; v_call: TRBV12-3/TRBV12-4; cdr3_aa: CASSPIAGANTEAFF; cdr3_nt: TGTGCCAGCAGCCCAATCGCGGGGGCGAACACTGAAGCTTTCTTT
d_call: .; clone_size: few; j_call: TRBJ2-7; v_call: TRBV6-5; cdr3_aa: CASSYSTLGTSANYEQYF; cdr3_nt: TGTGCCAGCAGTTACTCGACCCTCGGGACTTCTGCCAACTACGAGCAGTACTTC
d_call: TRBD2; clone_size: many; j_call: TRBJ2-1; v_call: TRBV27; cdr3_aa: CASTASGEPYNEQFF; cdr3_nt: TGTGCCAGCACAGCTAGCGGGGAGCCCTACAATGAGCAGTTCTTC
d_call: .; clone_size: .; j_call: TRBJ2-1; v_call: TRBV7-2; cdr3_aa: CASTSLGHSYNEQFF; cdr3_nt: TGTGCCAGCACCTCCTTGGGTCACTCCTACAATGAGCAGTTCTTC
d_call: .; clone_size: many; j_call: TRBJ2-7; v_call: TRBV28; cdr3_aa: CASSSYRYEQYF; cdr3_nt: TGTGCCAGCAGCTCCTACAGGTACGAGCAGTACTTC
d_call: TRBD1; clone_size: .; j_call: TRBJ1-3; v_call: TRBV12-3/TRBV12-4; cdr3_aa: CASSMTGGGNTIYF; cdr3_nt: TGTGCCAGCAGTATGACAGGGGGTGGAAACACCATATATTTT
d_call: .; clone_size: few; j_call: TRBJ1-5; v_call: TRBV20-1; cdr3_aa: CSATERGYSNQPQHF; cdr3_nt: TGCAGTGCTACCGAAAGGGGGTATAGCAATCAGCCCCAGCATTTT
d_call: TRBD2; clone_size: few; j_call: TRBJ2-1; v_call: TRBV24-1; cdr3_aa: CATSAGAGGLYNEQFF; cdr3_nt: TGTGCCACCAGTGCAGGGGCGGGGGGGCTCTACAATGAGCAGTTCTTC
d_call: .; clone_size: few; j_call: TRBJ1-1; v_call: TRBV2; cdr3_aa: CASSEVGRRTEAFF; cdr3_nt: TGTGCCAGCAGTGAAGTCGGTCGTCGCACTGAAGCTTTCTTT
d_call: TRBD2; clone_size: .; j_call: TRBJ2-3; v_call: TRBV28; cdr3_aa: CASSPAGTSGSDTQYF; cdr3_nt: TGTGCCAGCAGTCCAGCCGGGACTAGCGGGTCAGATACGCAGTATTTT
d_call: .; clone_size: .; j_call: TRBJ2-7; v_call: TRBV9; cdr3_aa: CANSVRDSSYEQYF; cdr3_nt: TGTGCCAACAGCGTAAGAGATAGCTCCTACGAGCAGTACTTC
d_call: .; clone_size: .; j_call: TRBJ1-1; v_call: TRBV28; cdr3_aa: CASNPEPGGEAFF; cdr3_nt: TGTGCCAGCAATCCGGAACCAGGTGGTGAAGCTTTCTTT
d_call: .; clone_size: .; j_call: TRBJ2-4; v_call: TRBV14; cdr3_aa: CASSSLGAPWNIQYF; cdr3_nt: TGTGCCAGCAGCAGTTTGGGGGCCCCATGGAACATTCAGTACTTC
d_call: TRBD2; clone_size: .; j_call: TRBJ2-7; v_call: TRBV29-1; cdr3_aa: CNVEVGGGGYEQYF; cdr3_nt: TGCAACGTTGAAGTTGGGGGCGGGGGGTACGAGCAGTACTTC
d_call: .; clone_size: .; j_call: TRBJ1-5; v_call: TRBV2; cdr3_aa: CASSERVTPQHF; cdr3_nt: TGTGCCAGCAGTGAACGGGTAACCCCCCAGCATTTT
d_call: .; clone_size: many; j_call: TRBJ1-1; v_call: TRBV12-3/TRBV12-4; cdr3_aa: CASTLGGVNTEAFF; cdr3_nt: TGTGCCAGCACCCTAGGAGGGGTGAACACTGAAGCTTTCTTT
d_call: .; clone_size: .; j_call: TRBJ1-6; v_call: TRBV12-3/TRBV12-4; cdr3_aa: CASSFGGGLSPLHF; cdr3_nt: TGTGCCAGCAGTTTTGGGGGGGGGCTTTCACCCCTCCACTTT
d_call: .; clone_size: many; j_call: TRBJ2-3; v_call: TRBV29-1; cdr3_aa: CSVDQGPSTDTQYF; cdr3_nt: TGCAGCGTTGATCAGGGGCCCTCCACAGATACGCAGTATTTT